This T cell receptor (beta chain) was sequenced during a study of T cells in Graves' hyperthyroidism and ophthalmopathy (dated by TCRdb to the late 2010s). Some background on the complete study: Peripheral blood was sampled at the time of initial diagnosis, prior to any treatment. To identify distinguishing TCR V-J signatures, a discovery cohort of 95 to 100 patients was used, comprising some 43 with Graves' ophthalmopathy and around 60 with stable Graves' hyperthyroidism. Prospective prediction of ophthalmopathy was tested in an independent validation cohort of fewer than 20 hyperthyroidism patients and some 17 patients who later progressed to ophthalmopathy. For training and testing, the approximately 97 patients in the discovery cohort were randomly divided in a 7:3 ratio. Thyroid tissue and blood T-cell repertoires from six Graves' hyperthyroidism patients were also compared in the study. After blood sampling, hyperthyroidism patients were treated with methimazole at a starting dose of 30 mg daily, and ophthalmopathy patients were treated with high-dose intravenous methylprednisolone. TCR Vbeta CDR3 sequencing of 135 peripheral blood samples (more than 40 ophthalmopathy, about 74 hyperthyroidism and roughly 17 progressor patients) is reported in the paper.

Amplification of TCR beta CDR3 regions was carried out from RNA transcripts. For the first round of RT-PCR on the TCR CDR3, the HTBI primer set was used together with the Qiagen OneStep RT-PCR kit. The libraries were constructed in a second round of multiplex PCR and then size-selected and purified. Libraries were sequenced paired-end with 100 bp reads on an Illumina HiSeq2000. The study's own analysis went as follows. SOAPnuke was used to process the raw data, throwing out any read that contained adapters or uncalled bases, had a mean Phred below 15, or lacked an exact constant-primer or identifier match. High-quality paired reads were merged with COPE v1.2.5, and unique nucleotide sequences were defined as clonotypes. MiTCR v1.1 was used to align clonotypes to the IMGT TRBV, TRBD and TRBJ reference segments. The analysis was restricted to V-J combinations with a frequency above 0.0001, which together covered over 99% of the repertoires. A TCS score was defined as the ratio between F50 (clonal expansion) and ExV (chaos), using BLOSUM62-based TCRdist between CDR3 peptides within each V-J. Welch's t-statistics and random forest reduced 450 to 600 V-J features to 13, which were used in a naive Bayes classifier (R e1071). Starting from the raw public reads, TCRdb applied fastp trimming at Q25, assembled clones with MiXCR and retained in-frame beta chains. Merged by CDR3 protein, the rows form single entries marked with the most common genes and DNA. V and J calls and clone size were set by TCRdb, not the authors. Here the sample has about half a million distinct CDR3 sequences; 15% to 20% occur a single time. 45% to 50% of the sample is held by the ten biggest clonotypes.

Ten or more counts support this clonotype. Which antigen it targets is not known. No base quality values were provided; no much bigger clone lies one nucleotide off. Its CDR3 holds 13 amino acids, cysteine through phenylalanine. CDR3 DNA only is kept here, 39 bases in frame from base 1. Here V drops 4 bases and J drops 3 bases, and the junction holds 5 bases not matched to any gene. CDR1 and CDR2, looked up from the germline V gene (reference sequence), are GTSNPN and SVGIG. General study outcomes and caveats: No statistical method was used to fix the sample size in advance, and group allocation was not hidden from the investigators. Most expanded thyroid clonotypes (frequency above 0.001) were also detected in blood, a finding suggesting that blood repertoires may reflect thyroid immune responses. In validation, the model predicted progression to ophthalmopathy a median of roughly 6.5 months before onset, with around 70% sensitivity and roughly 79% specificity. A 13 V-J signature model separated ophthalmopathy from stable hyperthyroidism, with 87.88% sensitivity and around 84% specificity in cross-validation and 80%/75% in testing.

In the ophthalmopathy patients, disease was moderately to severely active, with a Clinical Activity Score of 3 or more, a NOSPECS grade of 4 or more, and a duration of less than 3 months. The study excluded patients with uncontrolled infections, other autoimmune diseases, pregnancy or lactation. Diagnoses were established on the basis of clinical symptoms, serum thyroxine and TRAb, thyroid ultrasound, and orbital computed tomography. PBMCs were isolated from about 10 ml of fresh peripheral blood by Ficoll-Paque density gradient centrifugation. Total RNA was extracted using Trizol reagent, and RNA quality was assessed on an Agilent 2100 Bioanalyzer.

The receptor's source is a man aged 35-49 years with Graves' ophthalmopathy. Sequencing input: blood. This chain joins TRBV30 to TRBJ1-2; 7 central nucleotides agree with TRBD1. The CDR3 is CAWTRDSYYGYTF. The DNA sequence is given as TGTGCCTGGACCCGGGACAGCTACTATGGCTACACCTTC.